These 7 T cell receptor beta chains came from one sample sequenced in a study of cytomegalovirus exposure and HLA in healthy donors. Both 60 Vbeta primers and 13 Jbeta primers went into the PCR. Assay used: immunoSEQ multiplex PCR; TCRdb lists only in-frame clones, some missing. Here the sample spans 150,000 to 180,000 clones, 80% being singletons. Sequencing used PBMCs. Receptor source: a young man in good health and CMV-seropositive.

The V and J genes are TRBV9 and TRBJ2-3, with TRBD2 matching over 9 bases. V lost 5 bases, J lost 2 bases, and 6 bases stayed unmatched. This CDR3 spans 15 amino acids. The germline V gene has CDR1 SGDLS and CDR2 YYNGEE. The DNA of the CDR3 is TGTGCCAGCAGTCCGGCGGGAGGGTTCACAGATACGCAGTATTTT. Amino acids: CASSPAGGFTDTQYF.

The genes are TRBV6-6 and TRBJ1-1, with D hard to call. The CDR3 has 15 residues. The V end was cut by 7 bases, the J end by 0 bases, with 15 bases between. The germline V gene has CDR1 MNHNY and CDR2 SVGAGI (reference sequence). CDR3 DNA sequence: TGTGCCAGCAATCCAGGCCGGTCCATGAACACTGAAGCTTTCTTT. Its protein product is CASNPGRSMNTEAFF.

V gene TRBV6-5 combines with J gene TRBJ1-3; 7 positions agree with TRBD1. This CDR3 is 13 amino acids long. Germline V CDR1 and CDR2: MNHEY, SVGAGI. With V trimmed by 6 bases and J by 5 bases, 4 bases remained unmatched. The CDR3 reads CASRQGWRNTIYF. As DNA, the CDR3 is TGTGCCAGCAGACAGGGGTGGAGAAACACCATATATTTT.

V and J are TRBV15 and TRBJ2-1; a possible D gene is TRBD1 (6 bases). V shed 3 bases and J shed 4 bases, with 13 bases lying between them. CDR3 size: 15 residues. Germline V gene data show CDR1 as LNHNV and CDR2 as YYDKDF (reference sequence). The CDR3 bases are TGTGCCACCAGCAGGGAGGTAGGGGGTTACAATGAGCAGTTCTTC. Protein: CATSREVGGYNEQFF.

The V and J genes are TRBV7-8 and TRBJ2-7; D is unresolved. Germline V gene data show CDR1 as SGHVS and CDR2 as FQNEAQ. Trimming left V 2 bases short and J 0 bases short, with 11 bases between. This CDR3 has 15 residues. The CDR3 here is CASSLSPMSSYEQYF. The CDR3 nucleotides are TGTGCCAGCAGCTTATCCCCCATGAGCTCCTACGAGCAGTACTTC.

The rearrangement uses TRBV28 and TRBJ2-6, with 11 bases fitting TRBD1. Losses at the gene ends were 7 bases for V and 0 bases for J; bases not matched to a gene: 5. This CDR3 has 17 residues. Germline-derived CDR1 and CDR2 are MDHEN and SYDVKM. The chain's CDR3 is CASIGQGAVSGANVLTF. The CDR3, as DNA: TGTGCCAGCATAGGACAGGGGGCCGTCTCTGGGGCCAACGTCCTGACTTTC.

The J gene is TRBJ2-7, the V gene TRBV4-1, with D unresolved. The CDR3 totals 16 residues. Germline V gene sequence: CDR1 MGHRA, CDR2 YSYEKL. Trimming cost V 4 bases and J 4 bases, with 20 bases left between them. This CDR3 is CASSPQSPPVSYEQYF. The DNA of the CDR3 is TGCGCCAGCAGCCCCCAAAGCCCCCCGGTCTCTTACGAGCAGTACTTC.